This entry is about one T cell receptor beta chain. Authors' processing steps: The assay estimated nucleated cells by amplifying reference gene primers. Some clones are missing from TCRdb's copy, which holds only in-frame ones; the method was immunoSEQ multiplex PCR. V and J calls and clone size are as listed in that table; D and trimming were resolved from the DNA. The table records about 140,000 clones, roughly four fifths of them present only once. This sample is drawn from a study of blood T cell repertoires in COVID-19. For the study at large: PBMCs, B-cell-depleted T cells, or T cells provided the cDNA or gDNA that made up the material.

The clonotype was recovered from a woman aged 80 or over with acute or convalescent COVID-19. Material for sequencing was peripheral blood.

CDR3 sequence reads: CASSLMAVNTEAFF. For the CDR3, the DNA is TGTGCCAGCAGCTTAATGGCCGTGAACACTGAAGCTTTCTTT. The rearrangement links TRBV11-2 to TRBJ1-1; D not resolved. This CDR3 is 14 amino acids long. Deletions cut 2 bases from V and 0 bases from J, with 7 bases between. The germline CDR1 and CDR2 sequences are SGHAT and FQNNGV.